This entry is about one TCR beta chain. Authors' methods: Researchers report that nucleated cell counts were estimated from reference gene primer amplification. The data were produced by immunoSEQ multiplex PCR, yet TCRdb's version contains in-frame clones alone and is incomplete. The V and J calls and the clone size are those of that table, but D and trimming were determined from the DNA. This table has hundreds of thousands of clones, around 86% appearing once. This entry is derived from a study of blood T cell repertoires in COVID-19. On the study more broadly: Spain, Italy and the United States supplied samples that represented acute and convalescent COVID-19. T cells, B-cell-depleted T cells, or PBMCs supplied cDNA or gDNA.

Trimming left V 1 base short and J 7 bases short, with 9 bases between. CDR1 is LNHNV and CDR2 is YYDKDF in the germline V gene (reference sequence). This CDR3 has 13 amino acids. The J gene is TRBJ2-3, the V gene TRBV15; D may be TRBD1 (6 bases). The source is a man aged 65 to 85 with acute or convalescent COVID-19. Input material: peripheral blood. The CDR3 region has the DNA TGTGCCACCAGCAGAGGTCGGGACAATACGCAGTATTTT. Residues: CATSRGRDNTQYF. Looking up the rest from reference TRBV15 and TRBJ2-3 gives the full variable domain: DAMVIQNPRYQVTQFGKPVTLSCSQTLNHNVMYWYQQKSSQAPKLLFHYYDKDFNNEADTPDNFQSRRPNTSFCFLDIRSPGLGDTAMYLCATSRGRDNTQYFGPGTRLTVL.